These 13 T cell receptor beta chains came from one sample sequenced in a study of Graves' ophthalmopathy and Graves' hyperthyroidism. Amplifying from RNA transcripts, the study obtained TCR beta CDR3 regions. First-round RT-PCR employed HTBI primers, with a second-round multiplex PCR after it. TCRdb itself ran the multiplex PCR reads through MiXCR, one entry per CDR3 protein. The table lists approximately 210,000 distinct CDR3 sequences, approximately 28% of them singletons, with approximately 9% in the top ten. Sequencing input: peripheral blood. The receptor source for this set is a man aged 50 to 59 with Graves' ophthalmopathy.

This clonotype has at least ten counts. This rearrangement joins TRBV11-1 to TRBJ2-5; 7 nucleotides line up with TRBD2. J gave up 4 bases and V 6 bases, and 8 bases lay outside the gene matches. This CDR3 region has 14 residues. Germline CDR1 is SGHAT and CDR2 is FQDESV (reference sequence). The CDR3 region is CASRLAGDPETQYF. Here the CDR3 DNA reads TGTGCCAGCAGGTTGGCGGGAGATCCAGAGACCCAGTACTTC. Using reference TRBV11-1 and TRBJ2-5 for the parts outside the CDR3, the full variable domain is EAEVAQSPRYKITEKSQAVAFWCDPISGHATLYWYRQILGQGPELLVQFQDESVVDDSQLPKDRFSAERLKGVDSTLKIQPAELGDSAMYLCASRLAGDPETQYFGPGTRLLVL.

In its sample, this clonotype was seen many times. The rearrangement links TRBV5-6 to TRBJ1-1, with no clear D. From germline, CDR1 is SGHDT and CDR2 YYEEEE. The CDR3 is 15 amino acids. Trimming left V 1 base short and J 8 bases short, with 18 bases between. The CDR3 sequence: CASSLTLTLGNEAFF. Here the CDR3 DNA reads TGTGCCAGCAGCTTGACTCTGACCTTGGGGAACGAAGCTTTCTTT.

This clonotype was seen ten or more times. The rearrangement uses TRBV14 and TRBJ1-1; D remains unclear. The CDR3 has 13 residues. V was cut by 0 bases and J by 1 base, with 3 bases left in between. The germline V gene has CDR1 SGHDN and CDR2 FVKESK. The CDR3 region is CASSQDTNTEAFF. The CDR3 nucleotides are TGTGCCAGCAGCCAAGATACGAACACTGAAGCTTTCTTT.

This clonotype was observed at least ten times. The chain employs TRBV7-9 and TRBJ2-7; D gene unclear. The CDR3 spans 12 residues. The germline gives CDR1 SEHNR, CDR2 FQNEAQ (reference sequence). Trimming took 2 bases from V and 3 from J, leaving 5 bases between them. CDR3 loop: CASSLPLYEQYF. CDR3 coding DNA: TGTGCCAGCAGCTTACCCCTCTACGAGCAGTACTTC.

In this sample, this clonotype turned up many times. The genes are TRBV20-1 and TRBJ2-7; 12 positions agree with TRBD2. The germline V gene encodes CDR1 DFQATT and CDR2 SNEGSKA (reference sequence). The CDR3 has 16 amino acids. The J segment lost 0 bases and the V segment lost 2 bases, leaving 5 bases of the junction unmatched. CDR3 in DNA: TGCAGTGCTAGACCCGGGACTAGCGGGCTCTCCTACGAGCAGTACTTC. Translation: CSARPGTSGLSYEQYF.

Ten or more counts support this clonotype. The chain couples TRBV30 to TRBJ1-3; D remains unclear. The V end lost 1 base, the J end lost 1 base, and 8 bases lay between the germline ends. The V gene's germline CDR1 is GTSNPN and CDR2 SVGIG (reference sequence). This CDR3 is built from 14 residues. CDR3 region: CAWSERASGNTIYF. CDR3 nucleotides: TGTGCCTGGAGTGAAAGGGCTTCTGGAAACACCATATATTTT.

This clonotype has ten or more counts. The chain joins TRBV4-1 to TRBJ2-2; D remains unclear. Deletions cut 2 bases from V and 0 bases from J, with 7 bases between. Per the germline V gene, CDR1 is MGHRA and CDR2 is YSYEKL. The CDR3 is 15 residues long. The CDR3 spells CASSQRYSNTGELFF. In DNA form, the CDR3 reads TGCGCCAGCAGCCAAAGGTACTCGAACACCGGGGAGCTGTTTTTT.

Many counts were recorded for this clonotype. The chain recombines TRBV12-3 or TRBV12-4 with TRBJ1-2; TRBD1 agrees at 7 bases. This CDR3 region has 14 residues. The V segment lost 5 bases and the J segment 4 bases; nucleotides outside the gene matches: 7. As DNA, the CDR3 is TGTGCCAGCAGTCGGGACAGCGATAGCTATGGCTACACCTTC. Its translation: CASSRDSDSYGYTF.

This clonotype was seen at least ten times. V is TRBV12-3 or TRBV12-4 and J is TRBJ1-5; D uncertain. Deletions cut 6 bases from V and 4 bases from J, with 10 bases between. The CDR3 is 13 residues long. The CDR3 sequence is CASSPDLNQPQHF. CDR3 DNA: TGTGCCAGCAGCCCCGACCTTAATCAGCCCCAGCATTTT.

The chain has TRBV11-2 and TRBJ1-2, with unresolved D. V shed 2 bases and J shed 1 base, with 20 bases lying between them. The V gene's germline CDR1 is SGHAT and CDR2 FQNNGV. The CDR3 length is 18 residues. The CDR3 region has the DNA TGTGCCAGCAGCTTATTTTTGCCCAATGACGCAAATAACTATGGCTACACCTTC. This gives the protein CASSLFLPNDANNYGYTF.

In this sample, this clonotype turned up many times. V and J are TRBV20-1 and TRBJ2-2, with 9 nucleotides matching TRBD2. The germline gives CDR1 DFQATT, CDR2 SNEGSKA (reference sequence). The CDR3 has 14 amino acids. With 1 base clipped from V and 3 bases from J, the junction kept 0 bases outside the gene matches. The CDR3 loop reads CSARGTSDTGELFF. CDR3 coding DNA: TGCAGTGCTAGAGGGACTAGCGACACCGGGGAGCTGTTTTTT.

The gene calls are TRBV2 and TRBJ1-1; 10 bases fit TRBD1. CDR1 and CDR2 (germline): SNHLY, FYNNEI. CDR3 length equals 17 residues. V gave up 2 bases and J gave up 5 bases; unmatched junction bases: 11. CDR3 in DNA: TGTGCCAGCAGTGAAAAGCGAGGCTCGGACAGGGGGACTGAAGCTTTCTTT. The encoded protein is CASSEKRGSDRGTEAFF.

There are many counts of this clonotype. The V gene is TRBV19, the J gene TRBJ1-2; 7 bases line up with TRBD1. Germline V gene data show CDR1 as LNHDA and CDR2 as SQIVND (reference sequence). This CDR3 is built from 12 residues. With 3 bases clipped from V and 6 bases from J, the junction kept 1 base outside the gene matches. CDR3 amino acids: CASSMGTDGYTF. CDR3 coding DNA: TGTGCCAGTAGTATGGGGACAGATGGCTACACCTTC.